The next 24 T cell receptor beta chains were all read from a single sample in a study of T-cell reconstitution after alpha-beta-depleted transplantation in children. TCRbeta library preparation incorporated unique molecular identifiers. Each CDR3 protein gets one entry after TCRdb re-called the PCR reads with MiXCR. In the table there are 450,000 to 550,000 distinct CDR3 sequences, over 10% of which are singletons. The sequencing here drew on PBMCs, mostly from graft donor cells, taken 180 days after TCRalphabeta/CD19-depleted stem cell transplant. The receptors were gathered from a female patient aged 2-9 years who had a stem cell transplant for aplastic anemia, so the T cells may come from the graft donor.

This clonotype was picked up one time. A junction boundary mismatches the germline segment, possibly from a read error. The V and J genes are TRBV5-1 and TRBJ2-1, with unresolved D. This CDR3 spans 15 amino acids. Germline assignment: CDR1 SGHRS and CDR2 YFSETQ. The CDR3 DNA reads as TGCGCCAGCAGCTACATTGGGCAGGCCTACGATGAGCAGTTCTTC. It codes for CASSYIGQAYDEQFF.

The genes are TRBV25-1 and TRBJ2-1; the D is unclear. V dropped 3 bases and J dropped 1 base, with 4 bases sitting between them. Germline V gene sequence: CDR1 MGHDK, CDR2 SYGVNS. The CDR3 contains 13 residues. In nucleotides, the CDR3 is TGTGCCAGCAGTGACCGGTCCTACAATGAGCAGTTCTTC. Its translation: CASSDRSYNEQFF.

This clonotype was seen repeatedly, ten times or more. The chain recombines TRBV5-6 with TRBJ1-3; D gene ambiguous. V was pared by 1 base and J by 0 bases, with 2 bases between. Germline loops: CDR1 SGHDT, CDR2 YYEEEE. This CDR3 comprises 13 residues. The CDR3 loop reads CASSLSSGNTIYF. Here the CDR3 DNA reads TGTGCCAGCAGCTTGAGCTCTGGAAACACCATATATTTT.

This clonotype was observed many times. The chain has TRBV24-1 and TRBJ1-5; D remains unclear. V was cut by 9 bases and J by 7 bases, with 21 bases left in between. CDR3 size: 15 residues. Per the germline V gene, CDR1 is KGHDR and CDR2 is SFDVKD. The CDR3 reads CATRNRELRRQPQHF. The CDR3 region has the DNA TGTGCCACCCGAAATAGGGAATTAAGGAGGCAGCCCCAGCATTTT.

The genes are TRBV9 and TRBJ2-1, with 8 bases identical to TRBD2. From germline, CDR1 is SGDLS and CDR2 YYNGEE. This CDR3 region has 15 residues. The V gene end was trimmed by 3 bases and the J gene end by 6 bases; junction bases not matched to a gene: 8. The CDR3 is CASSEAGVVTNEQFF. CDR3 DNA sequence: TGTGCCAGCAGCGAAGCGGGAGTAGTTACCAATGAGCAGTTCTTC.

J is TRBJ2-7 and V is TRBV19; maybe TRBD1 (5 bases). Germline CDR1 LNHDA, CDR2 SQIVND (reference sequence). Trimming stripped 2 bases from V and 4 bases from J, with 12 bases between. This CDR3 is 14 amino acids long. CDR3 in amino acids: CASSIQGSAYEQYV. CDR3 nucleotide sequence: TGTGCCAGTAGTATACAGGGTTCCGCTTACGAGCAGTACGTC.

This clonotype was seen just once. Germline is not matched at one junction end, which may reflect a read error. The CDR3 spells CSARRTSGAPTGVLFF. Written as DNA, the CDR3 is TGCAGTGCTAGGAGGACTAGCGGGGCTCCTACCGGGGTGCTGTTTTTT. V gene TRBV20-1 combines with J gene TRBJ2-2, with 12 bases that match TRBD2. The germline CDR1 and CDR2 sequences are DFQATT and SNEGSKA (reference sequence). The CDR3 runs to 16 residues.

This clonotype was detected only a few times. This chain uses TRBV20-1 with TRBJ2-3; 9 bases match TRBD2. The germline gives CDR1 DFQATT, CDR2 SNEGSKA (reference sequence). The junction had 5 bases not matched to a gene; V was cut back by 6 bases and J by 1 base. The CDR3 has 14 residues. The CDR3 DNA reads as TGCAGTGCCGGACTAGCGCTCGGCACAGATACGCAGTATTTT. Residues: CSAGLALGTDTQYF.

This clonotype was seen only a few times. The chain carries TRBV6-1 and TRBJ2-5; no firm D call. Germline lookup yields CDR1 MNHNS and CDR2 SASEGT. This CDR3 has 11 residues. The ends were cut back, 3 bases at V and 7 bases at J, with 6 bases in the middle. The CDR3: CASSDRWTQYF. CDR3 sequence (DNA): TGTGCCAGCAGTGATCGATGGACCCAGTACTTC.

The sample holds a few counts of this clonotype. This chain connects TRBV30 to TRBJ1-2; D gene unclear. This CDR3 is 13 amino acids long. Germline CDR1 is GTSNPN and CDR2 is SVGIG (reference sequence). Trimming stripped 2 bases from V and 0 bases from J, with 7 bases between. CDR3 residues: CAWSPGTNYGYTF. CDR3 DNA: TGTGCCTGGAGTCCCGGGACTAACTATGGCTACACCTTC.

The chain uses TRBV27 and TRBJ1-1; D is possibly TRBD1 (5 bases). This CDR3 contains 16 residues. Per germline, CDR1 MNHEY and CDR2 SMNVEV (reference sequence). V lost 5 bases and J lost 4, with 20 bases in between. CDR3 region: CASSRTSGTRFTEAFF. For the CDR3, the DNA is TGTGCCAGCAGTCGGACGTCGGGGACCAGATTCACTGAAGCTTTCTTT.

This rearrangement joins TRBV21-1 to TRBJ2-7; TRBD1, the table's D call, lacks a check against the DNA. TRBV21-1 is listed as a pseudogene. The CDR3 covers 14 residues. CDR3 coding DNA: TGTGCCAGCAGCAAAGCCGGAGGGGGGTACGAGCAGTACGTC. Its protein is CASSKAGGGYEQYV.

The gene calls are TRBV28 and TRBJ2-7, with no clear D. V lost 5 bases to trimming and J lost 2 bases, with 13 bases between them. This CDR3 contains 14 residues. The germline gives CDR1 MDHEN, CDR2 SYDVKM. The chain's CDR3 is CASSTPSYPYEQYV. Written as DNA, the CDR3 is TGTGCCAGCAGTACCCCGAGTTACCCCTACGAGCAGTACGTC.

There are a few counts of this clonotype. The chain has TRBV15 and TRBJ2-7, with 7 bases fitting TRBD1. This CDR3 is built from 18 residues. Germline V CDR1 and CDR2: LNHNV, YYDKDF (reference sequence). J lost 2 bases, V lost 3 bases, and 16 bases had no gene match. The CDR3: CATSRLPSRGTAAYEQYF. The CDR3 DNA sequence: TGTGCCACCAGCAGGTTACCTTCAAGGGGGACAGCCGCCTACGAGCAGTACTTC.

The chain employs TRBV7-9 and TRBJ2-5; 7 bases agree with TRBD1. The V gene's germline CDR1 is SEHNR and CDR2 FQNEAQ (reference sequence). The CDR3 runs 14 residues. Trimming cost V 5 bases and J 3 bases; bases outside gene matches: 6. CDR3 bases: TGTGCCAGCAGCCTGGGACAGACTAAAGAGACCCAGTACTTC. This encodes CASSLGQTKETQYF. The full variable domain, rest sourced from reference TRBV7-9 and TRBJ2-5, is DTGVSQNPRHKITKRGQNVTFRCDPISEHNRLYWYRQTLGQGPEFLTYFQNEAQLEKSRLLSDRFSAERPKGSFSTLEIQRTEQGDSAMYLCASSLGQTKETQYFGPGTRLLVL.

This clonotype was seen at least ten times. This chain links TRBV7-2 with TRBJ2-3; 10 nucleotides align to TRBD2. V lost 6 bases to trimming and J lost 0 bases; unmatched junction nucleotides: 3. The CDR3 spans 15 residues. CDR1 and CDR2 from the germline V gene are SGHTA and FQGNSA. CDR3 protein: CASRLAGTSTDTQYF. In nucleotides, the CDR3 is TGTGCCAGCAGACTAGCGGGAACTAGCACAGATACGCAGTATTTT.

This clonotype was seen ten or more times. This chain connects TRBV28 to TRBJ2-7; D is possibly TRBD2 (6 bases). Between the trimmed V and J ends, which lost 3 bases and 6 bases, there was a span of 18 bases. This CDR3 is built from 15 residues. CDR1 and CDR2 from the germline V gene are MDHEN and SYDVKM. CDR3 nucleotide sequence: TGTGCCAGCAGTTTTCTTAGCGGTACGGCTGGCGAGCAGTACTTC. Residues: CASSFLSGTAGEQYF. Using reference TRBV28 and TRBJ2-7 for the parts outside the CDR3, the full variable domain is DVKVTQSSRYLVKRTGEKVFLECVQDMDHENMFWYRQDPGLGLRLIYFSYDVKMKEKGDIPEGYSVSREKKERFSLILESASTNQTSMYLCASSFLSGTAGEQYFGPGTRLTVT.

This rearrangement joins TRBV6-5 to TRBJ2-7, with 7 bases that match TRBD2. V lost 1 base, J lost 4 bases, and 7 bases stayed unmatched. The CDR3 covers 15 residues. Germline V CDR1 and CDR2: MNHEY, SVGAGI. The CDR3: CASSYWRGGMYEQYF. In DNA form, the CDR3 reads TGTGCCAGCAGTTACTGGCGGGGAGGGATGTACGAGCAGTACTTC.

This clonotype was observed a few times. V usage is TRBV20-1 and J usage is TRBJ2-2; 11 bases agree with TRBD2. Germline trimming cut 4 bases from V and 1 base from J; bases unmatched to any gene: 2. CDR3 length: 15 amino acids. Germline loops: CDR1 DFQATT, CDR2 SNEGSKA (reference sequence). CDR3 bases: TGCAGTGCTATGCTAGCGGGGGGGAACACCGGGGAGCTGTTTTTT. Its protein is CSAMLAGGNTGELFF.

This clonotype was seen repeatedly, ten times or more. The chain links TRBV29-1 to TRBJ2-5; TRBD1 aligns across 9 bases. In germline, CDR1 is SQVTM, CDR2 ANQGSEA. The junction had 11 bases not matched to a gene; V was cut back by 4 bases and J by 5 bases. The length of the CDR3 is 15 residues. The CDR3 coding sequence is TGCAGCGTTGGGGCACCGGGACAGGGCATTGAGACCCAGTACTTC. Its protein product is CSVGAPGQGIETQYF.

The rearrangement joins TRBV7-9 to TRBJ2-3, with D tentatively TRBD1 (5 bases). Germline CDR1 reads SEHNR; CDR2 reads FQNEAQ (reference sequence). The V gene lost 8 bases and the J gene lost 3 bases, with 18 bases spanning the gap. CDR3 length equals 15 residues. In nucleotides, the CDR3 is TGTGCCAGCGAAGGGAAGGGGCTCGGAACAGATACGCAGTATTTT. This gives the protein CASEGKGLGTDTQYF.

The table lists this clonotype with a few counts. This chain uses TRBV9 with TRBJ2-5; 8 bases agree with TRBD1. CDR1 is SGDLS, CDR2 YYNGEE, per germline. V lost 0 bases and J lost 2; bases outside the gene matches: 3. The CDR3 is 15 amino acids. The chain's CDR3 is CASSVEDRVQETQYF. The CDR3 DNA reads as TGTGCCAGCAGCGTAGAGGACAGGGTACAAGAGACCCAGTACTTC.

This clonotype was counted only a few times. The chain couples TRBV7-2 to TRBJ2-7; D is unclear. V was trimmed by 1 base and J by 4 bases, leaving 8 bases between them. Germline CDR1 reads SGHTA; CDR2 reads FQGNSA. The length of the CDR3 is 13 residues. The CDR3 protein is CASSLGTEYEQYF. The CDR3, as DNA: TGTGCCAGCAGCTTAGGCACTGAATACGAGCAGTACTTC.

This CDR3 reads CASSPGLRTEAFF. The DNA of the CDR3 is TGTGCCAGCAGTCCGGGACTTCGCACTGAAGCTTTCTTT. The chain couples TRBV6-2 or TRBV6-3 to TRBJ1-1; D possibly corresponds to TRBD1 (5 bases). The CDR3 has 13 residues. CDR1 is MNHEY, CDR2 SVGEGT, per germline. V was cut by 5 bases and J by 4 bases, with 11 bases left in between.